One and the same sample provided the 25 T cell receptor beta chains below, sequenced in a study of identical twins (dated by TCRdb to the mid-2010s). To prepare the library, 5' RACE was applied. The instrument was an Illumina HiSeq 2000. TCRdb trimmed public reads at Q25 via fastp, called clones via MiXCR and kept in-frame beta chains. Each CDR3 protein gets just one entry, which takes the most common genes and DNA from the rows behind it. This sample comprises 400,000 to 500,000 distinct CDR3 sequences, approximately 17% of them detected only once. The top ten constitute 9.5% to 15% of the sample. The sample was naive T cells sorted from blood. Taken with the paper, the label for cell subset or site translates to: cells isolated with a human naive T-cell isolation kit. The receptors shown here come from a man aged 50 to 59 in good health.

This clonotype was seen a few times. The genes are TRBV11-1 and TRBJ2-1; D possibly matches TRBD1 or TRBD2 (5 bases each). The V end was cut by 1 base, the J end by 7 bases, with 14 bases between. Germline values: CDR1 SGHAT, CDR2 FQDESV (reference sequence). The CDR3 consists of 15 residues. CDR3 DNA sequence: TGTGCCAGCAGCTTAGAGGTTCCGGGGCGGAATGAGCAGTTCTTC. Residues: CASSLEVPGRNEQFF. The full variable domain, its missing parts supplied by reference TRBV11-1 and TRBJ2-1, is EAEVAQSPRYKITEKSQAVAFWCDPISGHATLYWYRQILGQGPELLVQFQDESVVDDSQLPKDRFSAERLKGVDSTLKIQPAELGDSAMYLCASSLEVPGRNEQFFGPGTRLTVL.

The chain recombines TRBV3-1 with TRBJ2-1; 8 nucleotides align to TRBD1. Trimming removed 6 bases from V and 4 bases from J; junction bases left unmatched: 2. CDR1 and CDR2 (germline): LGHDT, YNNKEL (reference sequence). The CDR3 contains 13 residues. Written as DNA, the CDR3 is TGTGCCAGCAGACGACAGGGGTACAATGAGCAGTTCTTC. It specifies CASRRQGYNEQFF.

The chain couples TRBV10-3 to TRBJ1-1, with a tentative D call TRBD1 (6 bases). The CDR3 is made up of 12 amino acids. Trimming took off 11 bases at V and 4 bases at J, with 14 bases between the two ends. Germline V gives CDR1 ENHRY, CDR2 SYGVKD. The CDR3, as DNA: TGTGCCGCCAGGGGATCGAGCACTGAAGCTTTCTTT. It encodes CAARGSSTEAFF.

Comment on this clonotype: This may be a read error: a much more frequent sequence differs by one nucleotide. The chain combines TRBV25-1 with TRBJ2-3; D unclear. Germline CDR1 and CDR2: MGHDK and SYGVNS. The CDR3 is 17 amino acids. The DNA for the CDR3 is TGTGCCAGCAATGAAAAAAGGGCACTATCCTATTTGGATACGCAGTATTTT. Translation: CASNEKRALSYLDTQYF.

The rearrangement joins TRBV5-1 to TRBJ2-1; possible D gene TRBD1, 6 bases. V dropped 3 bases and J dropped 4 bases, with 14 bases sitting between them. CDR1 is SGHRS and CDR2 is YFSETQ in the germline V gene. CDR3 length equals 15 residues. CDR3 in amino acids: CASSSAGTSYNEQFF. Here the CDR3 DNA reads TGCGCCAGCAGCTCGGCCGGGACATCGTACAATGAGCAGTTCTTC. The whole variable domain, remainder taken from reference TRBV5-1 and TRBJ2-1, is KAGVTQTPRYLIKTRGQQVTLSCSPISGHRSVSWYQQTPGQGLQFLFEYFSETQRNKGNFPGRFSGRQFSNSRSEMNVSTLELGDSALYLCASSSAGTSYNEQFFGPGTRLTVL.

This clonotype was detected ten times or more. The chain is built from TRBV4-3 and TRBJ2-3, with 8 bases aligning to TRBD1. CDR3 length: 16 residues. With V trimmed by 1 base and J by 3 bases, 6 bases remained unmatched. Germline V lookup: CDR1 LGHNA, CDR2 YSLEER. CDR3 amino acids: CASSQGTGWPTDTQYF. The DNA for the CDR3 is TGCGCCAGCAGCCAAGGGACAGGGTGGCCGACAGATACGCAGTATTTT.

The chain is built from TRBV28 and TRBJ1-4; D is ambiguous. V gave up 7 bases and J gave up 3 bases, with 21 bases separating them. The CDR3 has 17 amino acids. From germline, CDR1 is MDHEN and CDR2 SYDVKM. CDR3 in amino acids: CASTPGATLVANEKLFF. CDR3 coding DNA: TGTGCCAGCACCCCTGGCGCCACCCTAGTGGCTAATGAAAAACTGTTTTTT.

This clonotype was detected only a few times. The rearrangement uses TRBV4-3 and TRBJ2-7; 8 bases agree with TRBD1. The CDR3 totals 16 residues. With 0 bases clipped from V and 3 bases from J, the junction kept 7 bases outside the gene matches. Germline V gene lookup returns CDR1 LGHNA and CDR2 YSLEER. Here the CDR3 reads CASSQDYTGGYYEQYF. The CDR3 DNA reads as TGCGCCAGCAGCCAAGATTATACAGGGGGGTACTACGAGCAGTACTTC.

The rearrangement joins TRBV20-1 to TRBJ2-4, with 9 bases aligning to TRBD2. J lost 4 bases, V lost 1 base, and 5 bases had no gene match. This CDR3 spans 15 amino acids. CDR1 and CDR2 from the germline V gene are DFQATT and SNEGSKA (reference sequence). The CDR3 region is CSARVATSGKNIQYF. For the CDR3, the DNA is TGCAGTGCTAGAGTCGCGACTAGCGGAAAAAACATTCAGTACTTC.

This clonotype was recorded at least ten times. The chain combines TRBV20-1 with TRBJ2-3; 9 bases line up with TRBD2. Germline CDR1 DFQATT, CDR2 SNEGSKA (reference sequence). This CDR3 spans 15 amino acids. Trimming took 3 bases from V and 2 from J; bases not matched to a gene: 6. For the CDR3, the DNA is TGCAGTGCTAGGAAGGGACTAGCAAACACAGATACGCAGTATTTT. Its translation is CSARKGLANTDTQYF.

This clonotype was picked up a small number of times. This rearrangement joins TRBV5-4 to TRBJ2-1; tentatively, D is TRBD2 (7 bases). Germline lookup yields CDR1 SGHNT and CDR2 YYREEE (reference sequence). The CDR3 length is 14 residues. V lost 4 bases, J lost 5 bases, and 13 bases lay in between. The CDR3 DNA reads TGTGCCAGCAGCCGTAAGGGGGGGAACAATGAGCAGTTCTTC. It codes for CASSRKGGNNEQFF.

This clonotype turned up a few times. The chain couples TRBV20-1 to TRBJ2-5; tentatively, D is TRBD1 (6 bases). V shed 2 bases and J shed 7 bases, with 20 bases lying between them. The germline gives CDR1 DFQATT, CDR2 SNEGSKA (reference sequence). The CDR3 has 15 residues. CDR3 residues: CSARRDTEVQGTQYF. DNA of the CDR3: TGCAGTGCTAGACGGGACACGGAGGTGCAGGGGACCCAGTACTTC.

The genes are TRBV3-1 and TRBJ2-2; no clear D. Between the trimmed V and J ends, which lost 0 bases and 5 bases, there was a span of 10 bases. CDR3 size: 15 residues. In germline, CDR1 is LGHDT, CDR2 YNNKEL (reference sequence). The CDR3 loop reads CASSQDAVGTGELFF. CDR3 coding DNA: TGTGCCAGCAGCCAAGATGCGGTTGGAACCGGGGAGCTGTTTTTT.

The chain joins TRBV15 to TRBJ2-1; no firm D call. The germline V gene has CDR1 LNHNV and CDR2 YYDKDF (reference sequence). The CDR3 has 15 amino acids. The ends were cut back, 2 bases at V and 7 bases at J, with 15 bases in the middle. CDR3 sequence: CATSRSSGPGNEQFF. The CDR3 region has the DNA TGTGCCACCAGCAGATCCTCCGGGCCCGGTAATGAGCAGTTCTTC.

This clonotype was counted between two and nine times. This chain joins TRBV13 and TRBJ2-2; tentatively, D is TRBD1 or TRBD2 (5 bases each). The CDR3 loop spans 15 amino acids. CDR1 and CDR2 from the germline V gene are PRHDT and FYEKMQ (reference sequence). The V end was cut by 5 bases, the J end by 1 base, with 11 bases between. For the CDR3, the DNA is TGTGCCAGCAGCAGAGGGGTTTTGAACACCGGGGAGCTGTTTTTT. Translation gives CASSRGVLNTGELFF.

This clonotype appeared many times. The CDR3 nucleotides are TGCAGTGCTAGAAAGGATCCTACTGAAAAACTGTTTTTT. Translating gives CSARKDPTEKLFF. This chain joins TRBV20-1 and TRBJ1-4; D unclear. The germline gives CDR1 DFQATT, CDR2 SNEGSKA (reference sequence). CDR3 length: 13 amino acids. V was cut by 2 bases and J by 7 bases, with 11 bases left in between.

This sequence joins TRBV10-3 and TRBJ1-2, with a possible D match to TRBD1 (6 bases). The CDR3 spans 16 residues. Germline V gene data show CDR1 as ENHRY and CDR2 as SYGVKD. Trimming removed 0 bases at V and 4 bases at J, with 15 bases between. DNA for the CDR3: TGTGCCATCAGTGAGTCTAAAGCCACAGGGCCCTATGGCTACACCTTC. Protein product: CAISESKATGPYGYTF.

The CDR3 nucleotides are TGCAGTGCTAGAGATGGGGGACAGGGGGTGAAGGGCTCCTACAATGAGCAGTTCTTC. It translates to CSARDGGQGVKGSYNEQFF. The chain combines TRBV20-1 with TRBJ2-1; 11 bases are shared with TRBD1. V lost 0 bases and J lost 0; bases outside the gene matches: 10. The CDR3 sequence is 19 residues long. Germline V gene sequence: CDR1 DFQATT, CDR2 SNEGSKA (reference sequence).

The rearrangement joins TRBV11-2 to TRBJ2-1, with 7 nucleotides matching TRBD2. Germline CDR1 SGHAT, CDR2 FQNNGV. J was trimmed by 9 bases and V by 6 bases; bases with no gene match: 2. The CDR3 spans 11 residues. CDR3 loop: CASRLAFEQFF. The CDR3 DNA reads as TGTGCCAGCAGACTAGCGTTTGAGCAGTTCTTC.

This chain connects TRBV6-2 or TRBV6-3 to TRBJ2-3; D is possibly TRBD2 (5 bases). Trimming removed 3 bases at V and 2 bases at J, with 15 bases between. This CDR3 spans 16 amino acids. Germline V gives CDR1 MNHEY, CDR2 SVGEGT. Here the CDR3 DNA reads TGTGCCAGCAGTTATCTGGCGGAGGTACCCACAGATACGCAGTATTTT. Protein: CASSYLAEVPTDTQYF.

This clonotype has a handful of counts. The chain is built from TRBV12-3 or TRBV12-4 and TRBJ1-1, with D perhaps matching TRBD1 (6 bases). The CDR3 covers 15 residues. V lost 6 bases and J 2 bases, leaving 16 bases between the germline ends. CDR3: CASRKQGTTNTEAFF. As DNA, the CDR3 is TGTGCCAGCAGGAAACAGGGTACCACCAACACTGAAGCTTTCTTT.

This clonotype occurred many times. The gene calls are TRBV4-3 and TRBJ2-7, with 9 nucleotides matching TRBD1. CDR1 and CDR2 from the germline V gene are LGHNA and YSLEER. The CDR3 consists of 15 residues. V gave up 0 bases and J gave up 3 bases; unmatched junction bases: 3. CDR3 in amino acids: CASSQDGTGYYEQYF. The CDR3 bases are TGCGCCAGCAGCCAAGATGGGACAGGGTACTACGAGCAGTACTTC.

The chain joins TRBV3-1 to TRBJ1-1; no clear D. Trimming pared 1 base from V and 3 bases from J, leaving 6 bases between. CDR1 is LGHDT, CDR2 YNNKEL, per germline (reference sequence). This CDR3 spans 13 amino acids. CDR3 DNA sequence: TGTGCCAGCAGCCAAGCACAATACACTGAAGCTTTCTTT. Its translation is CASSQAQYTEAFF.

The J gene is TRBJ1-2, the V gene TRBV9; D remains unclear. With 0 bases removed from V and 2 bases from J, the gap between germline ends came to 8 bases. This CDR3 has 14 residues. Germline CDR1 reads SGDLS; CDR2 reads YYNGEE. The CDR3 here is CASSVESGNYGYTF. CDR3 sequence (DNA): TGTGCCAGCAGCGTAGAGTCAGGCAACTATGGCTACACCTTC. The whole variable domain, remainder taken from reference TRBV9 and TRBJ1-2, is DSGVTQTPKHLITATGQRVTLRCSPRSGDLSVYWYQQSLDQGLQFLIQYYNGEERAKGNILERFSAQQFPDLHSELNLSSLELGDSALYFCASSVESGNYGYTFGSGTRLTVV.

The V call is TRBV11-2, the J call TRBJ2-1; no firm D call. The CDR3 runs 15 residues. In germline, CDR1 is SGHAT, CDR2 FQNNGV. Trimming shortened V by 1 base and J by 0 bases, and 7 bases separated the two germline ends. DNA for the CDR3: TGTGCCAGCAGCTTAGCAGCTAACTCCTACAATGAGCAGTTCTTC. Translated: CASSLAANSYNEQFF. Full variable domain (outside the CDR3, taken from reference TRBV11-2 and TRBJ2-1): EAGVAQSPRYKIIEKRQSVAFWCNPISGHATLYWYQQILGQGPKLLIQFQNNGVVDDSQLPKDRFSAERLKGVDSTLKIQPAKLEDSAVYLCASSLAANSYNEQFFGPGTRLTVL.